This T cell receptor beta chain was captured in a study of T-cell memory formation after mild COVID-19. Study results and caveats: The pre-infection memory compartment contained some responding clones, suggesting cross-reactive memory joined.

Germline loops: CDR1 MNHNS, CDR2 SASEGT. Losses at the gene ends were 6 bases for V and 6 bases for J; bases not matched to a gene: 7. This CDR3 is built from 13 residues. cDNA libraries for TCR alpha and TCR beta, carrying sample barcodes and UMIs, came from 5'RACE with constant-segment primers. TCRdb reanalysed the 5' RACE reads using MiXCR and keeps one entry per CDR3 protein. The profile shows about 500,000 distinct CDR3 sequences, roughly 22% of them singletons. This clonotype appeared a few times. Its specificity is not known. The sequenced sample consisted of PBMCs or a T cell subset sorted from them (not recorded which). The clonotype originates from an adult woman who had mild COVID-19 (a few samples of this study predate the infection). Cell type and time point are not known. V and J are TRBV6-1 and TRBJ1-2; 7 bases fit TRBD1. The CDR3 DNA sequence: TGTGCCAGCAGGACAGGGAACATAAATGGCTACACCTTC. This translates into CASRTGNINGYTF.